This TCR beta chain was sequenced for a study of blood T cell repertoires in COVID-19. Study details: Sites across the United States, Italy and Spain contributed samples from acute and convalescent COVID-19. PBMCs, B-cell-depleted T cells, or T cells provided the cDNA or gDNA that made up the material.

This CDR3 is built from 15 residues. The germline gives CDR1 MRHNA, CDR2 SNTAGT. Trimming took 3 bases from V and 4 from J; bases not matched to a gene: 0. Some clones are missing from TCRdb's copy, which holds only in-frame ones; the method was immunoSEQ multiplex PCR. The data contain around 81,000 clones, roughly 78% of them seen just once; the ten biggest clones take up 6.5% to 8%. The sequencing input was peripheral blood. This receptor was taken from a human donor in a cohort sampled during active COVID-19. This chain joins TRBV6-4 and TRBJ2-1; 13 nucleotides line up with TRBD2. Here the CDR3 DNA reads TGTGCCAGCAGTGAACTAGCGGGGGGGTACAATGAGCAGTTCTTC. Translated, it gives CASSELAGGYNEQFF.